The clone carrying this T cell receptor beta chain has ten or more counts. Germline V CDR1 and CDR2: DFQATT, SNEGSKA (reference sequence). The V and J ends lost 3 bases and 5 bases respectively, with 11 bases between them. The CDR3 loop spans 12 amino acids. The sample is drawn from a study of T-cell reconstitution after alpha-beta-depleted transplantation in children. Unique molecular identifiers were used to barcode this TCRbeta library. TCRdb used MiXCR to reprocess the PCR reads, holding one entry per CDR3 protein. The table includes 190,000 or so distinct CDR3 sequences, approximately 7% detected once.

This rearrangement joins TRBV20-1 to TRBJ2-7; the D is unclear. Sample: PBMCs from the stem cell graft donor, taken from the stem cell graft. This receptor was obtained from a human donor who donated a stem cell graft to a child with Wiskott-Aldrich syndrome. The CDR3 is CSASGALDEQYF. The DNA for the CDR3 is TGCAGTGCTAGCGGAGCGCTCGACGAGCAGTACTTC.